This entry lists 17 T cell receptor beta chains sequenced from one sample in a study of cytomegalovirus exposure and HLA in healthy donors. With 60 Vbeta and 13 Jbeta primers, the PCR was carried out. Libraries were prepared by immunoSEQ multiplex PCR; TCRdb keeps only in-frame clonotypes and omits some of them. Among around 130,000 clones listed, around 80% were seen once. Sequencing was done on a sample of PBMCs. These receptors were taken from a woman between 18 and 29 years old in good health and CMV-seropositive.

The CDR3 region is CASIPPGLASTDTQYF. The CDR3 DNA is TGTGCCAGCATCCCCCCGGGACTAGCGAGCACAGATACGCAGTATTTT. V is TRBV6-6 and J is TRBJ2-3; TRBD2 matches at 10 bases. This CDR3 has 16 amino acids. The germline CDR1 and CDR2 sequences are MNHNY and SVGAGI (reference sequence). With 7 bases clipped from V and 0 bases from J, the junction kept 7 bases outside the gene matches.

The V and J genes are TRBV5-1 and TRBJ1-1; 7 bases fit TRBD1. Germline CDR1 is SGHRS and CDR2 is YFSETQ. The CDR3 runs to 14 residues. The J segment lost 2 bases and the V segment lost 5 bases, leaving 6 bases of the junction unmatched. CDR3 sequence (DNA): TGCGCCAGCAGTTTTACAGGGGAAAACACTGAAGCTTTCTTT. It is translated as CASSFTGENTEAFF.

This clone came up once. The junction differs from germline at one of its ends, possibly a read error. Different DNA sequences within this sample yield the same CDR3. J is TRBJ2-2 and V is TRBV2, with 7 bases lining up with TRBD1. The germline V gene encodes CDR1 SNHLY and CDR2 FYNNEI. The CDR3 runs to 15 residues. CDR3 sequence: CASSEGAVNTGELFF. The CDR3 nucleotides are TGCGCCAGCAGTGAGGGGGCAGTAAACACCGGGGAGCTGTTTTTT.

The count of this clone is one. The V call is TRBV6-5, the J call TRBJ2-3, with TRBD1 identical over 9 bases. The CDR3 totals 15 residues. J gave up 7 bases and V 5 bases, and 10 bases lay outside the gene matches. Germline V CDR1 and CDR2: MNHEY, SVGAGI. CDR3 sequence reads: CASSRPGTGSYTQYF. The DNA for the CDR3 is TGTGCCAGCAGTCGCCCCGGGACAGGGTCATATACGCAGTATTTT.

This chain connects TRBV7-9 to TRBJ1-2; 9 bases are shared with TRBD1. After removal of 5 bases from V and 6 bases from J, the junction contained 10 bases not matched to a gene. Germline V gene data show CDR1 as SEHNR and CDR2 as FQNEAQ (reference sequence). This CDR3 is 15 amino acids long. CDR3 nucleotide sequence: TGTGCCAGCAGCCCCCGGACAGGGGTTTTAGATGGCTACACCTTC. Translated: CASSPRTGVLDGYTF. Looking up the rest from reference TRBV7-9 and TRBJ1-2 gives the full variable domain: DTGVSQNPRHKITKRGQNVTFRCDPISEHNRLYWYRQTLGQGPEFLTYFQNEAQLEKSRLLSDRFSAERPKGSFSTLEIQRTEQGDSAMYLCASSPRTGVLDGYTFGSGTRLTVV.

The chain uses TRBV29-1 and TRBJ2-1; 8 positions match TRBD1. CDR3 length: 18 residues. After removal of 8 bases from V and 12 bases from J, the junction contained 30 bases not matched to a gene. Germline CDR1 is SQVTM and CDR2 is ANQGSEA. Here the CDR3 DNA reads TGCAGCCCCTGGACAGGGAGGAGGGGGCAGCAATCTAAATCCTTGCAGTTCTTC. Translating it yields CSPWTGRRGQQSKSLQFF.

The CDR3 DNA reads TGCGCCAGCAGCCAAGGGAGCGGGGTCGTTTACACAGATACGCAGTATTTT. Translating gives CASSQGSGVVYTDTQYF. This chain uses TRBV5-1 with TRBJ2-3; TRBD2 matches at 7 bases. V was clipped by 4 bases and J by 2 bases; unmatched bases: 13. The length of the CDR3 is 17 residues. The germline CDR1 and CDR2 sequences are SGHRS and YFSETQ.

This chain joins TRBV6-1 and TRBJ1-4; the D gene is possibly TRBD1 (5 bases). The V end lost 5 bases, the J end lost 5 bases, and 9 bases lay between the germline ends. The CDR3 loop spans 13 amino acids. The germline gives CDR1 MNHNS, CDR2 SASEGT. The CDR3, as DNA: TGTGCCAGCAGTATCAGACAGAATGAAAAACTGTTTTTT. Translating gives CASSIRQNEKLFF.

This clone turned up a few times. The chain couples TRBV2 to TRBJ2-5; 9 bases map to TRBD2. The CDR3 totals 15 residues. With V trimmed by 6 bases and J by 5 bases, 10 bases remained unmatched. Germline V lookup: CDR1 SNHLY, CDR2 FYNNEI. CDR3 loop: CASRRAGGPAETQYF. DNA for the CDR3: TGTGCCAGCAGGAGGGCGGGGGGGCCGGCGGAGACCCAGTACTTC. Looking up the rest from reference TRBV2 and TRBJ2-5 gives the full variable domain: EPEVTQTPSHQVTQMGQEVILRCVPISNHLYFYWYRQILGQKVEFLVSFYNNEISEKSEIFDDQFSVERPDGSNFTLKIRSTKLEDSAMYFCASRRAGGPAETQYFGPGTRLLVL.

The rearrangement joins TRBV6-5 to TRBJ1-2, with a tentative D call TRBD1 (6 bases). Trimming took 0 bases from V and 4 from J, leaving 12 bases between them. The CDR3 length is 15 residues. Germline CDR1 reads MNHEY; CDR2 reads SVGAGI. The CDR3 here is CASSYSLTGAYGYTF. Here the CDR3 DNA reads TGTGCCAGCAGTTACTCGTTGACAGGTGCCTATGGCTACACCTTC.

The V and J genes are TRBV10-3 and TRBJ2-5, with 8 bases fitting TRBD1. The V and J ends lost 4 bases and 4 bases, in that order; junction bases with no gene match: 5. The CDR3 contains 14 residues. Germline V lookup: CDR1 ENHRY, CDR2 SYGVKD. The CDR3 spells CAISGSTGAETQYF. CDR3 DNA: TGTGCCATCAGTGGATCGACAGGGGCAGAGACCCAGTACTTC.

The chain couples TRBV6-6 to TRBJ2-1; weak D call: TRBD2 (5 bases). The CDR3 extends over 13 amino acids. Germline-derived CDR1 and CDR2 are MNHNY and SVGAGI (reference sequence). The V end lost 5 bases, the J end lost 6 bases, and 11 bases lay between the germline ends. The DNA of the CDR3 is TGTGCCAGCAGTCCCCCCCGGGGCAATGAGCAGTTCTTC. Residues: CASSPPRGNEQFF.

V usage is TRBV6-5 and J usage is TRBJ2-1; tentative D call: TRBD2 (6 bases). Germline CDR1 reads MNHEY; CDR2 reads SVGAGI. Trimming left V 2 bases short and J 9 bases short, with 8 bases between. The CDR3 is 12 residues long. As DNA, the CDR3 is TGTGCCAGCAGTTACCTGGGGGGTGAGCAGTTCTTC. This codes for CASSYLGGEQFF.

In its sample, this clone was seen a few times. This chain joins TRBV6-1 and TRBJ2-7; 7 bases agree with TRBD1. Germline V gene lookup returns CDR1 MNHNS and CDR2 SASEGT. Unmatched junction bases numbered 1, after V lost 3 bases and J lost 2 bases. There are 13 residues in the CDR3. CDR3 loop: CASSDGTAYEQYF. The CDR3 DNA follows: TGTGCCAGCAGTGATGGGACAGCCTACGAGCAGTACTTC.

J is TRBJ2-7 and V is TRBV5-1; D is possibly TRBD2 (5 bases). The CDR3 spans 15 residues. V was cut by 2 bases and J by 5 bases, with 17 bases left in between. Germline V CDR1 and CDR2: SGHRS, YFSETQ. CDR3 coding DNA: TGCGCCAGCAGCTTACAAGAGACGGACGGGGACGAGCAGTACTTC. Translated, it gives CASSLQETDGDEQYF. Using reference TRBV5-1 and TRBJ2-7 for the parts outside the CDR3, the full variable domain is KAGVTQTPRYLIKTRGQQVTLSCSPISGHRSVSWYQQTPGQGLQFLFEYFSETQRNKGNFPGRFSGRQFSNSRSEMNVSTLELGDSALYLCASSLQETDGDEQYFGPGTRLTVT.

This clone has a single count. The DNA for the CDR3 is TGTGCCAGCAGCGTAAGCTCAGGGGTTGGCTACACCTTC. Translating gives CASSVSSGVGYTF. The V and J genes are TRBV9 and TRBJ1-2; a possible D gene is TRBD1 (6 bases). CDR3 size: 13 residues. V dropped 1 base and J dropped 7 bases, with 11 bases sitting between them. Per germline, CDR1 SGDLS and CDR2 YYNGEE.

This chain links TRBV5-5 with TRBJ1-2; D is perhaps TRBD1 (5 bases). The CDR3 runs to 16 residues. Looked up from germline, CDR1 is SGHKS and CDR2 is YYEKEE (reference sequence). Trimming removed 0 bases from V and 0 bases from J, with 12 bases in between. Here the CDR3 reads CASSLGIDSTNYGYTF. The CDR3 DNA reads TGTGCCAGCAGCTTGGGTATCGACAGCACTAACTATGGCTACACCTTC.